This T cell receptor beta chain comes out of a study of T cells in Graves' hyperthyroidism and ophthalmopathy. Broader study findings: Most expanded thyroid clonotypes above 0.001 recurred in blood. Researchers report that a 13 V-J model separated ophthalmopathy from stable hyperthyroidism.

The length of the CDR3 is 15 residues. CDR1 and CDR2 from the germline V gene are SGHAT and FQNNGV. V was pared by 5 bases and J by 6 bases, with 7 bases of the junction left unmatched. RNA transcripts gave rise to amplified TCR beta CDR3 regions. A first-round RT-PCR of the TCR CDR3 used the HTBI primer set. TCRdb reprocessed the multiplex PCR reads with MiXCR, giving one entry per CDR3 protein. In the table there are 200,000 to 250,000 distinct CDR3 sequences, roughly 17% of which are singletons. Clinical symptoms, serum thyroxine, TRAb, thyroid ultrasound and orbital computed tomography established diagnosis. Ten or more counts support this clonotype. The antigen is undetermined.

The material sequenced was blood. This chain connects TRBV11-2 to TRBJ2-1; 10 bases align to TRBD1. This clonotype was obtained from a woman under 30 with Graves' ophthalmopathy. The CDR3 here is CASSPSWTGGNEQFF. The DNA for the CDR3 is TGTGCCAGCAGCCCCAGTTGGACAGGGGGCAATGAGCAGTTCTTC.